A selection of T cell receptor beta chains follows, all from one sample in a study of blood T cell repertoires in COVID-19. Libraries were prepared by immunoSEQ multiplex PCR; TCRdb keeps only in-frame clonotypes and omits some of them. The sample yields about 81,000 clones, 84% seen once. Sequenced input: peripheral blood. The receptors were gathered from a human donor in a cohort sampled during active COVID-19. Both conserved end residues are part of each CDR3. The order of the fields is CDR3 length, D gene, clone size, J gene, V gene, CDR3 DNA, CDR3 protein. A D gene is named only where the DNA matches it firmly. Size tells how often a clone was seen (once, few, many) or the class of an expanded clone, and some rows leave it out.

12,TRBD2,-,TRBJ2-5,TRBV15,TGTGCCACAATGGGGGAGGGGGAGACCCAGTACTTC,CATMGEGETQYF
18,TRBD2,-,TRBJ2-1,TRBV5-1,TGCGCCAGCAGCTTAATAAGCGGGGGGCTAAGCTCCTACAATGAGCAGTTCTTC,CASSLISGGLSSYNEQFF
14,-,few,TRBJ2-3,TRBV10-2,TGCGCCAGCAGCCTAGGGGGGGTCACAGATACGCAGTATTTT,CASSLGGVTDTQYF
15,-,-,TRBJ2-1,TRBV24-1,TGTGCCACCAGTGGGCAGGGGTCTACCTACAATGAGCAGTTCTTC,CATSGQGSTYNEQFF
16,TRBD2,-,TRBJ2-3,TRBV4-2,TGTGCCAGCAGCCACACCAGGCGTCGGGGGGCAGATACGCAGTATTTT,CASSHTRRRGADTQYF
15,TRBD2,once,TRBJ2-1,TRBV4-1,TGCGCCAGCAGCCAAGGGGAGGGAGGGCTACATGAGCAGTTCTTC,CASSQGEGGLHEQFF
15,TRBD1,-,TRBJ1-2,TRBV18,TGTGCCAGCTCTCCGTTGACAGGGATCGAGTATGGCTACACCTTC,CASSPLTGIEYGYTF
13,-,-,TRBJ2-5,TRBV2,TGTGCCAGCAGTGAAGACAGGCAAGAGACCCAGTACTTC,CASSEDRQETQYF
18,-,-,TRBJ2-3,TRBV6-2/TRBV6-3,TGTGCCAGCAGTTACAATCCCCAGGGAACCTCTAGCACAGATACGCAGTATTTT,CASSYNPQGTSSTDTQYF
12,-,-,TRBJ1-1,TRBV6-5,TGTGCCGCACGCGGGGGATTGGCTGAAGCTTTCTTT,CAARGGLAEAFF
15,-,-,TRBJ1-2,TRBV6-5,TGTGCCAGCAGTTACGAGGAGAGGGGGAACTATGGCTACACCTTC,CASSYEERGNYGYTF
15,-,-,TRBJ1-2,TRBV2,TGTGCCAGCAGCTGGTCGGGGACTGCTAACTATGGCTACACCTTC,CASSWSGTANYGYTF
15,TRBD1,-,TRBJ1-5,TRBV9,TGTGCCAGCAGCCCCACAGGGGGGAGCAATCAGCCCCAGCATTTT,CASSPTGGSNQPQHF
16,-,-,TRBJ1-1,TRBV18,TGTGCCAGCTCACCACTGCCGGGGGTCGAGGGCACTGAAGCTTTCTTT,CASSPLPGVEGTEAFF
12,TRBD1,few,TRBJ1-1,TRBV19,TGTGCCAGTAGTATCACAGGGGGGCATGCTTTCTTT,CASSITGGHAFF
15,-,-,TRBJ1-1,TRBV28,TGTGCCAGCAGTACCACCACGACAAGCACCACTGAAGCTTTCTTT,CASSTTTTSTTEAFF
13,-,-,TRBJ1-1,TRBV12-3/TRBV12-4,TGTGCCAGCAGATCGACAGACCTATCTGAAGCTTTCTTT,CASRSTDLSEAFF
13,-,-,TRBJ1-3,TRBV5-4,TGTGCCAGCAGCGCGGCGGTTGGAAACACCATATATTTT,CASSAAVGNTIYF
16,TRBD2,-,TRBJ2-3,TRBV2,TGTGCCAGCAGTGAGGGAACGACGGGGGGGCCATATACGCAGTATTTT,CASSEGTTGGPYTQYF
14,-,-,TRBJ2-2,TRBV5-1,TGCGCCAGCGAGCCAGGGGTGTACTCCGGGGAGCTGTTTTTT,CASEPGVYSGELFF
16,-,-,TRBJ2-1,TRBV7-9,TGTGCCAGCAGCTTAACAGGGACCATATCCTACAATGAGCAGTTCTTC,CASSLTGTISYNEQFF
16,TRBD2,-,TRBJ2-3,TRBV9,TGTGCCAGCAGCGTAAATCTAGCGGGGTCCATGGGTAGGCAGTATTTT,CASSVNLAGSMGRQYF